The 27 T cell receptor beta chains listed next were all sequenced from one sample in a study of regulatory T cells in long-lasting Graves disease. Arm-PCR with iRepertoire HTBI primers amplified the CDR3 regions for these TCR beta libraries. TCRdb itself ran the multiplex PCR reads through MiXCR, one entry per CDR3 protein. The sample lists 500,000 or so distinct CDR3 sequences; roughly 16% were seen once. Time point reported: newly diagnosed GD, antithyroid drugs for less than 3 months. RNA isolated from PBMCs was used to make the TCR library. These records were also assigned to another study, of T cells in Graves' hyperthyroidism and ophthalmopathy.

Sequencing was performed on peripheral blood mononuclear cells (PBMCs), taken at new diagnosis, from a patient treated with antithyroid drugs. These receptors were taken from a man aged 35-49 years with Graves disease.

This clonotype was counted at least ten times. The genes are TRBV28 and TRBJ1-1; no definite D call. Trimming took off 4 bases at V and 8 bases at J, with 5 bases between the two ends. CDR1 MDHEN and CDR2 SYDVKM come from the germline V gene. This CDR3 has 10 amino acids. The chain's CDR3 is CASSSHEAFF. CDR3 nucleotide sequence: TGTGCCAGCAGTTCTCACGAAGCTTTCTTT.

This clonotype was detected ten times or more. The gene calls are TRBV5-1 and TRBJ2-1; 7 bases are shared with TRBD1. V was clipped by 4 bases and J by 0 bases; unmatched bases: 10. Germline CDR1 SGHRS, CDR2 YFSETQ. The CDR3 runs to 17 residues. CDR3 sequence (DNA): TGCGCCAGCAGCAGTCCAGGGGGATTAAGCTCCTACAATGAGCAGTTCTTC. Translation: CASSSPGGLSSYNEQFF. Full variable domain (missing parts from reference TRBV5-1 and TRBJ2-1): KAGVTQTPRYLIKTRGQQVTLSCSPISGHRSVSWYQQTPGQGLQFLFEYFSETQRNKGNFPGRFSGRQFSNSRSEMNVSTLELGDSALYLCASSSPGGLSSYNEQFFGPGTRLTVL.

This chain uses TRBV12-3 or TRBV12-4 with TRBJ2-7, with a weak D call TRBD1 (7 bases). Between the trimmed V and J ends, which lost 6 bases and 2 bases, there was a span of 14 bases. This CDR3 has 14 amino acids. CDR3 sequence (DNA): TGTGCCAGCAGCCCCCAGGGGGGAGCCTACGAGCAGTACTTC. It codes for CASSPQGGAYEQYF.

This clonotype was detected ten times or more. The CDR3 coding sequence is TGTGCCAGCTCCCCGAACAGGGGACGAGAGACCCAGTACTTC. Amino acid sequence: CASSPNRGRETQYF. The chain employs TRBV18 and TRBJ2-5, with TRBD1 matching 7 bases. V dropped 6 bases and J dropped 4; count of bases not matched to a gene: 8. Germline V gives CDR1 KGHSH, CDR2 LQKENI. The CDR3 totals 14 residues.

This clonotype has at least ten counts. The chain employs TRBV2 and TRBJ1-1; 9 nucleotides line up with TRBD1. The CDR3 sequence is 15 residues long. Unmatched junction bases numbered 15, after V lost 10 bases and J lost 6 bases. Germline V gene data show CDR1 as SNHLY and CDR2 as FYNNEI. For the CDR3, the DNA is TGTGCCAAAAAAGGAACAGGGGGCTTTTCTGCTGAAGCTTTCTTT. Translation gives CAKKGTGGFSAEAFF.

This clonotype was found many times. CDR3 residues: CASSLMAGGTGELFF. The CDR3 DNA is TGTGCCAGCAGCTTAATGGCGGGAGGGACCGGGGAGCTGTTTTTT. The chain combines TRBV7-6 with TRBJ2-2; 9 bases align to TRBD2. With 2 bases clipped from V and 5 bases from J, the junction kept 3 bases outside the gene matches. This CDR3 contains 15 residues. CDR1 and CDR2 from the germline V gene are SGHVS and FNYEAQ.

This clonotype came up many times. The CDR3 coding sequence is TGTGCCAGCAGTTTAGTGGAAAATGGCTACACCTTC. Translated, it gives CASSLVENGYTF. The V and J genes are TRBV28 and TRBJ1-2; D uncertain. V shed 2 bases and J shed 6 bases, with 7 bases lying between them. CDR1 is MDHEN, CDR2 SYDVKM, per germline. This CDR3 is built from 12 residues.

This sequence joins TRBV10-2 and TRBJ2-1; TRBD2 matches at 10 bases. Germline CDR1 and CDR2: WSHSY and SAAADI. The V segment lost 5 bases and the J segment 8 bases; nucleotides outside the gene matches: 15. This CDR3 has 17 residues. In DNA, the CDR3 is TGCGCCAGCAGTCCCGACATAAGACTAGCGGGTGGAGATGAGCAGTTCTTC. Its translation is CASSPDIRLAGGDEQFF.

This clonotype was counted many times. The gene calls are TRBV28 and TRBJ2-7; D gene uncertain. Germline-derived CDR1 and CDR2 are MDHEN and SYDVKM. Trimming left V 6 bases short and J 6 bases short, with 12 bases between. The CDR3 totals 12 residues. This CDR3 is CASSWSRTEQYF. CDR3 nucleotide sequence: TGTGCCAGCAGCTGGTCGAGGACCGAGCAGTACTTC.

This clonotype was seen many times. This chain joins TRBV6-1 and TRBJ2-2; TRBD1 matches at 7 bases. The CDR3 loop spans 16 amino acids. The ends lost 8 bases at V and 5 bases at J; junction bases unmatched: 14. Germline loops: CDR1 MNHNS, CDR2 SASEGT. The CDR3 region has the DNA TGTGCCAGCGTAAGGGGGCGGCCTCCTACGACCGGGGAGCTGTTTTTT. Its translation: CASVRGRPPTTGELFF.

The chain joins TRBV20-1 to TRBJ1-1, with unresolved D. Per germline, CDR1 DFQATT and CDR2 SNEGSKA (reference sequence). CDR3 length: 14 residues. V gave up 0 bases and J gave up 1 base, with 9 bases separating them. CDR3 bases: TGCAGTGCTAGAGATATTACAGCGAACACTGAAGCTTTCTTT. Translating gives CSARDITANTEAFF.

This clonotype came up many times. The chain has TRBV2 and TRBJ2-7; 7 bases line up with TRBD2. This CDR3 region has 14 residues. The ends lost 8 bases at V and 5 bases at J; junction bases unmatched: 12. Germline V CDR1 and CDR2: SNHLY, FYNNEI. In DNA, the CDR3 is TGTGCCAGCTGGGAGGGCGGGAGCCACCACGAGCAGTACTTC. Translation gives CASWEGGSHHEQYF. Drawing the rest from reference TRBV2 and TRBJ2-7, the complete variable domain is EPEVTQTPSHQVTQMGQEVILRCVPISNHLYFYWYRQILGQKVEFLVSFYNNEISEKSEIFDDQFSVERPDGSNFTLKIRSTKLEDSAMYFCASWEGGSHHEQYFGPGTRLTVT.

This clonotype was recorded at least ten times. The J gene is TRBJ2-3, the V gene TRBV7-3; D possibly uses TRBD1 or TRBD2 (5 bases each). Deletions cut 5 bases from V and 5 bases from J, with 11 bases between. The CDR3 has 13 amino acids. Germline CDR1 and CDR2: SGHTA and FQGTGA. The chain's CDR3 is CASSPGPVDTQYF. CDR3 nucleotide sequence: TGTGCCAGCAGCCCGGGACCGGTAGATACGCAGTATTTT.

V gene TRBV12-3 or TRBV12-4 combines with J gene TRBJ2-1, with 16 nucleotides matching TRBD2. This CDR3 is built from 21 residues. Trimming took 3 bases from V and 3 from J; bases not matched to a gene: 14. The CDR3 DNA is TGTGCCAGCAGTTTGTTTTTGGGCGGGACTAGCGGGAGGGCCTACTACAATGAGCAGTTCTTC. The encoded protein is CASSLFLGGTSGRAYYNEQFF.

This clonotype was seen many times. The CDR3 DNA reads TGTGCCAGCAGCCGACATTCGGGCCGACAATACGAGCAGTACTTC. This translates into CASSRHSGRQYEQYF. The chain is built from TRBV28 and TRBJ2-7, with D unclear. The germline CDR1 and CDR2 sequences are MDHEN and SYDVKM. The CDR3 is 15 residues long. The V end lost 6 bases, the J end lost 4 bases, and 19 bases lay between the germline ends.

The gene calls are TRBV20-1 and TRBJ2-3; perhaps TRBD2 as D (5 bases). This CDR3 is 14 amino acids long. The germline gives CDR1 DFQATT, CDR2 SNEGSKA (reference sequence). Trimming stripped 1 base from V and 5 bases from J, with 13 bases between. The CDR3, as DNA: TGCAGTGCTAGAGTAGGTGGGAGAAGAGATACGCAGTATTTT. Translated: CSARVGGRRDTQYF.

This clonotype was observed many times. The CDR3 nucleotides read TGTGCCAGCTCACAACAGGGGGCCCTGATGGGCACTGAAGCTTTCTTT. It specifies CASSQQGALMGTEAFF. The V and J genes are TRBV18 and TRBJ1-1; 9 bases map to TRBD1. The CDR3 runs to 16 residues. J lost 4 bases, V lost 4 bases, and 10 bases had no gene match. Germline loops: CDR1 KGHSH, CDR2 LQKENI.

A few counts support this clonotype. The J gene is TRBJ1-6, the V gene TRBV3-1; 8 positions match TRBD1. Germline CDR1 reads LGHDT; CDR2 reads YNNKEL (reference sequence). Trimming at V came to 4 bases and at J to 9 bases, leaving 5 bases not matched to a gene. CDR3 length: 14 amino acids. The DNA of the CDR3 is TGTGCCAGCAGCCCCGGACAGGGTGCTTCACCCCTCCACTTT. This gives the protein CASSPGQGASPLHF.

The CDR3 loop reads CSVEGRRIQYF. For the CDR3, the DNA is TGCAGCGTTGAAGGGCGGCGGATTCAGTACTTC. The V gene is TRBV29-1, the J gene TRBJ2-4; the D is unclear. With 1 base removed from V and 10 bases from J, the gap between germline ends came to 8 bases. The CDR3 covers 11 residues. Germline-derived CDR1 and CDR2 are SQVTM and ANQGSEA.

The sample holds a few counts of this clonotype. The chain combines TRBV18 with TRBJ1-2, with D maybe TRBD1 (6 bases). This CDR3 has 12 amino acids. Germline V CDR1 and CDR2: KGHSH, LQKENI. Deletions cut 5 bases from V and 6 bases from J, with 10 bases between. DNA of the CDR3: TGTGCCAGCTCAAGACAGGTCGATGGCTACACCTTC. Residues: CASSRQVDGYTF.

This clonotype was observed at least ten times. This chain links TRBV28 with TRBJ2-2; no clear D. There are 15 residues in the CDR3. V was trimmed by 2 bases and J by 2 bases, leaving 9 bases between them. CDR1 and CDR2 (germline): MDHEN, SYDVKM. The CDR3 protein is CASSLGLRNTGELFF. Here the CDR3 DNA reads TGTGCCAGCAGTTTAGGGCTACGTAACACCGGGGAGCTGTTTTTT.

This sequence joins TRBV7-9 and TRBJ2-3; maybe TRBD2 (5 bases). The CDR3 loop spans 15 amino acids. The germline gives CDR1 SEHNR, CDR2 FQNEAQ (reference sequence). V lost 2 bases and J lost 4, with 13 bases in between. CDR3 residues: CASSLQAAASDTQYF. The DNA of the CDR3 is TGTGCCAGCAGCTTACAAGCGGCCGCGTCAGATACGCAGTATTTT.

The CDR3 sequence: CASSLGSLARGEQFF. Written as DNA, the CDR3 is TGTGCCAGCAGCTTGGGGTCCCTCGCGAGGGGAGAGCAGTTCTTC. The genes are TRBV7-3 and TRBJ2-1, with D perhaps being TRBD1 or TRBD2 (5 bases each). Per germline, CDR1 SGHTA and CDR2 FQGTGA. The CDR3 loop spans 15 amino acids. V dropped 3 bases and J dropped 10 bases, with 19 bases sitting between them.

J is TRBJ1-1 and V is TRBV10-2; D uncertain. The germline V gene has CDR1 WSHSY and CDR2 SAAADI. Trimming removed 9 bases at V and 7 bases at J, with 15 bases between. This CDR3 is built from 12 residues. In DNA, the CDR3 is TGCGCCAGTTTCTCCGGGGAGAGTGAAGCTTTCTTT. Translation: CASFSGESEAFF.

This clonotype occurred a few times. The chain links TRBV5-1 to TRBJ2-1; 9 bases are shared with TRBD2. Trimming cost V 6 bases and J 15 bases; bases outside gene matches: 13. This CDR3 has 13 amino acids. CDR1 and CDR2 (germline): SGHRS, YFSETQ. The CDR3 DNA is TGCGCCAGCACTCCGGCTGGGCGGGAGGGTACGTTCTTC. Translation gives CASTPAGREGTFF.

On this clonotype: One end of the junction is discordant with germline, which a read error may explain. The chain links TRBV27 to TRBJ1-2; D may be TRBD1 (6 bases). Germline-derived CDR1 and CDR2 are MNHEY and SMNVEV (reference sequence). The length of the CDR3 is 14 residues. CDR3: CASKPQGVSGGCTF. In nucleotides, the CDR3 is TGTGCCAGCAAGCCACAGGGCGTTTCGGGAGGCTGCACCTTC.

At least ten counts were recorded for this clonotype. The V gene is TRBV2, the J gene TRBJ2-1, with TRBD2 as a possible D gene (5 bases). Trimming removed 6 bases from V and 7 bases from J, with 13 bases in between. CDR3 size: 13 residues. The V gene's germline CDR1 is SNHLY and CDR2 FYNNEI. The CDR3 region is CASSPGLGNEQFF. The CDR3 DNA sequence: TGTGCCAGCAGCCCCGGACTGGGGAATGAGCAGTTCTTC.